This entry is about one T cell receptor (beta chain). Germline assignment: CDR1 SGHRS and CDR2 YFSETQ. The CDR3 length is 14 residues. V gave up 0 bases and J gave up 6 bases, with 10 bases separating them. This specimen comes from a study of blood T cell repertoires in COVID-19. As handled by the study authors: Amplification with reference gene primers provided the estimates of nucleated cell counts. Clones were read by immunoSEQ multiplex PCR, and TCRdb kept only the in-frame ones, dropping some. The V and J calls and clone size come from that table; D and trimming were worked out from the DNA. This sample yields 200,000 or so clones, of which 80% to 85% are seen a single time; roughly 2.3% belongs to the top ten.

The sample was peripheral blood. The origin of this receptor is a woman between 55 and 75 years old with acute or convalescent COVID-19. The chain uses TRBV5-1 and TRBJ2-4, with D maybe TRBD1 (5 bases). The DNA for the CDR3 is TGCGCCAGCAGCTTGGGTCAGGGCGTAAACATTCAGTACTTC. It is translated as CASSLGQGVNIQYF. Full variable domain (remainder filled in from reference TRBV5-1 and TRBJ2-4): KAGVTQTPRYLIKTRGQQVTLSCSPISGHRSVSWYQQTPGQGLQFLFEYFSETQRNKGNFPGRFSGRQFSNSRSEMNVSTLELGDSALYLCASSLGQGVNIQYFGAGTRLSVL.